These T cell receptor beta chains were read from a single sample in a study of cytomegalovirus exposure and HLA in healthy donors. The table came from immunoSEQ multiplex PCR; TCRdb's copy has only in-frame clones and leaves some out. This sample contains some 120,000 clones. The specimen was PBMCs. The receptors come from a man between 40 and 49 years old in good health and CMV-seronegative. Each CDR3 is given with its conserved first and last residue. Fields, in order: V gene, D gene, CDR3 length, J gene, CDR3 DNA, CDR3 protein. D genes are given only for firm matches.

>TRBV28|-|15|TRBJ2-2
TGTGCCAGCAGTTTCGTCAGGGGAGTCCCCGGGGAGCTGTTTTTT
CASSFVRGVPGELFF
>TRBV11-3|-|16|TRBJ2-5
TGTGCCAGCAGCCACCGGGTATGGAGCGGCGAAGAGACCCAGTACTTC
CASSHRVWSGEETQYF
>TRBV27|-|15|TRBJ1-1
TGTGCCAGCAGTCCCATCGGGGGTGGGAGCACTGAAGCTTTCTTT
CASSPIGGGSTEAFF
>TRBV9|TRBD1|18|TRBJ2-6
TGTGCCAGCAGCGTAGTAACAGGGGTCTACTCTGGGGCCAACGTCCTGACTTTC
CASSVVTGVYSGANVLTF
>TRBV6-5|-|15|TRBJ2-3
TGTGCCAGCCAAAGGGGGTATCACAGCACAGCTACGCAGTATTTT
CASQRGYHSTATQYF
>TRBV4-1|-|13|TRBJ2-7
TGCGCCAGCAGCCAAGACGAGTACTACGAGCAGTACTTC
CASSQDEYYEQYF
>TRBV11-2|TRBD2|15|TRBJ2-7
TGTGCCAGCAGCCAAGCGGGAGGCGGGATATACGAGCAGTACTTC
CASSQAGGGIYEQYF
>TRBV19|TRBD1|16|TRBJ2-1
TGTGCCAGTAGTATTCGGTTGGGACAGGCGAACAATGAGCAGTTCTTC
CASSIRLGQANNEQFF
>TRBV10-1|TRBD2|12|TRBJ2-7
TGCGCCAGCAGTGTGGGGGGGGGCGAGCAGTACTTC
CASSVGGGEQYF
>TRBV19|-|15|TRBJ1-4
TGTGCCAGTAGTCCCGGACAGAGTGACGGTGAAAAACTGTTTTTT
CASSPGQSDGEKLFF
>TRBV10-2|-|13|TRBJ2-7
TGCGCCAGCAGTGAGGCAGATACCTACGAGCAGTACTTC
CASSEADTYEQYF
>TRBV5-1|-|14|TRBJ2-7
TGCGCCAGCAGCCCAGGAGGGCTCACCTACGAGCAGTACTTC
CASSPGGLTYEQYF
>TRBV7-8|-|15|TRBJ2-7
TGTGCCAGCAGCGCTCGCGGGACAGTAACCTACGAGCAGTACTTC
CASSARGTVTYEQYF
>TRBV7-9|TRBD2|16|TRBJ2-1
TGTGCCAGCAGCTTCGGACTAGCGGGAGTGGTCAATGAGCAGTTCTTC
CASSFGLAGVVNEQFF
>TRBV14|TRBD1|13|TRBJ1-2
TGTGCCAGCAGTTCCCCCCAGGGGGATGGCTACACCTTC
CASSSPQGDGYTF
>TRBV2|-|13|TRBJ2-1
TGTGCCAGCAGTGAAGCAGGAGCGGGCGAGCAGTTCTTC
CASSEAGAGEQFF
>TRBV6-1|TRBD2|14|TRBJ2-7
TGTGCCAGCAGTGAAAGCGGGAGAATCTACGAGCAGTACTTC
CASSESGRIYEQYF